These T cell receptor beta chains were read from a single sample in a study of response to subunit inactivated influenza vaccine. MiXCR, run by TCRdb on the RT-PCR reads, gives a single entry per CDR3 protein. The table records about 780,000 distinct CDR3 sequences, around a sixth of them present only once. Sequenced here: PBMCs from blood, sampled 4 to 6 days after vaccination. These receptors originate from a man aged 45 to 65 who received an inactivated influenza vaccine. Both conserved end residues are part of each CDR3. The order of the fields is D gene, V gene, J gene, clone size, CDR3 protein, CDR3 DNA. D genes are given only for firm matches. Clone size, where shown, is once, few, many, or a class for clones that have expanded.

TRBD1	TRBV6-1	TRBJ1-3	few	CASSASGQRPGNTIYF	TGTGCCAGCAGTGCCTCGGGACAGAGACCTGGAAACACCATATATTTT
-	TRBV15	TRBJ2-1	once	CATSRDHRGLLYNEQFF	TGTGCCACCAGCAGAGATCACCGGGGGCTGTTATACAATGAGCAGTTCTTC
-	TRBV12-3/TRBV12-4	TRBJ1-1	few	CASSATHSNTEAFF	TGTGCCAGCAGCGCGACACATTCTAACACTGAAGCTTTCTTT
TRBD2	TRBV20-1	TRBJ2-1	-	CSARRTSGSGNEQFF	TGCAGTGCTAGGAGGACTAGCGGGAGTGGAAATGAGCAGTTCTTC
TRBD2	TRBV6-1	TRBJ2-1	many	CASSPIAGVYGEQFF	TGTGCCAGCAGTCCAATAGCGGGAGTATACGGTGAGCAGTTCTTC
TRBD2	TRBV7-2	TRBJ2-7	-	CASSLVGLAGKQYF	TGTGCCAGCAGCTTAGTGGGACTAGCGGGAAAGCAGTACTTC
TRBD1	TRBV28	TRBJ2-7	few	CASSLTGVRPYEQYF	TGTGCCAGCAGTTTGACAGGGGTTCGTCCTTACGAGCAGTACTTC
-	TRBV19	TRBJ2-1	few	CASSTFYNEQFF	TGTGCCAGTTCTACCTTCTACAATGAGCAGTTCTTC
-	TRBV29-1	TRBJ2-5	many	CSVCPGSGTQYF	TGCAGCGTTTGCCCAGGGTCCGGGACCCAGTACTTC
-	TRBV29-1	TRBJ2-6	few	CSVEMGAGGANVLTF	TGCAGCGTTGAAATGGGGGCCGGTGGGGCCAACGTCCTGACTTTC
TRBD2	TRBV5-1	TRBJ2-7	few	CASSLGIAGGYEQYF	TGCGCCAGCAGCCTCGGGATAGCGGGAGGCTACGAGCAGTACTTC
-	TRBV5-1	TRBJ1-1	few	CASSWRGRSNTEAFF	TGCGCCAGCAGCTGGCGGGGCAGATCGAACACTGAAGCTTTCTTT
TRBD2	TRBV20-1	TRBJ2-1	-	CSASSGRAMNEQFF	TGCAGTGCTAGTAGCGGGAGGGCCATGAATGAGCAGTTCTTC
-	TRBV6-9	TRBJ2-2	-	CASSFREPTGELFF	TGTGCCAGCAGTTTTAGGGAACCGACCGGGGAGCTGTTTTTT
-	TRBV6-2/TRBV6-3	TRBJ2-1	many	CASSFSTNEQFF	TGTGCCAGCAGTTTCAGTACTAATGAGCAGTTCTTC
-	TRBV5-1	TRBJ1-4	few	CASSPGLATNEKLFF	TGCGCCAGCAGCCCCGGTTTGGCAACTAATGAAAAACTGTTTTTT
-	TRBV5-6	TRBJ2-7	few	CASSLFLLMTYEQYF	TGTGCCAGCAGCTTGTTTCTCTTGATGACCTACGAGCAGTACTTC
-	TRBV5-1	TRBJ2-7	many	CASTRGQTYEQYF	TGCGCCAGCACTAGAGGACAGACCTACGAGCAGTACTTC
-	TRBV12-5	TRBJ2-3	few	CASGNSDTSTDTQYF	TGTGCTAGTGGCAATAGCGATACTAGCACAGATACGCAGTATTTT
-	TRBV7-2	TRBJ2-3	few	CASSTTYTQYF	TGTGCCAGCAGCACCACCTACACGCAGTATTTT
TRBD1	TRBV6-6	TRBJ1-3	-	CASQTGPGNTIYF	TGTGCCAGCCAGACAGGGCCTGGAAACACCATATATTTT
-	TRBV6-5	TRBJ1-1	few	CASSYSGEGDTEAFF	TGTGCCAGCAGTTACTCAGGGGAAGGCGACACTGAAGCTTTCTTT
-	TRBV12-3/TRBV12-4	TRBJ2-3	-	CASSLGLTTDTQYF	TGTGCCAGCAGTTTAGGTCTGACCACAGATACGCAGTATTTT
-	TRBV7-2	TRBJ1-2	-	CASSPQETYGYTF	TGTGCCAGCAGCCCGCAGGAAACCTATGGCTACACCTTC
TRBD2	TRBV20-1	TRBJ2-7	few	CSARPTGLAGREQYF	TGCAGTGCTAGACCAACGGGACTAGCGGGGAGGGAGCAGTACTTC
-	TRBV24-1	TRBJ2-3	-	CATREAGSDTQYF	TGTGCCACCAGAGAAGCGGGCAGCGATACGCAGTATTTT
-	TRBV6-1	TRBJ2-6	-	CDSSPVRANVLTF	TGTGACAGCAGCCCGGTTCGGGCCAACGTCCTGACTTTC
-	TRBV9	TRBJ2-7	-	CASSVGGFSSYEQYF	TGTGCCAGCAGCGTAGGAGGGTTTAGCTCCTACGAGCAGTACTTC
TRBD2	TRBV5-1	TRBJ2-7	-	CASSFDVGGYEQYF	TGCGCCAGCAGCTTTGATGTGGGAGGGTACGAGCAGTACTTC
TRBD2	TRBV5-1	TRBJ2-3	few	CASSTTSGTDTQYF	TGCGCCAGCAGCACGACTAGCGGCACAGATACGCAGTATTTT
TRBD1	TRBV19	TRBJ2-1	-	CASSSLKPGQGAYNEQFF	TGTGCCAGTAGTTCTTTGAAACCGGGACAGGGCGCCTACAATGAGCAGTTCTTC
-	TRBV20-1	TRBJ1-6	many	CSAWGGYNSPLHF	TGCAGTGCTTGGGGGGGCTATAATTCACCCCTCCACTTT
-	TRBV5-5	TRBJ1-5	-	CASGLNSGQPQHF	TGTGCCAGCGGTTTGAACTCCGGTCAGCCCCAGCATTTT
-	TRBV10-3	TRBJ1-1	-	CAISGSSSGAFF	TGTGCCATCAGTGGGTCATCCTCCGGAGCTTTCTTT
-	TRBV28	TRBJ1-3	-	CATYLSTSGNTIYF	TGTGCCACCTACTTGTCGACCTCTGGAAACACCATATATTTT
TRBD2	TRBV12-3/TRBV12-4	TRBJ2-7	many	CASSWGLSGNLRYEQYF	TGTGCCAGCAGCTGGGGACTTAGCGGGAATTTAAGGTACGAGCAGTACTTC
-	TRBV5-1	TRBJ1-3	-	CASSSEANSFSGNTIYF	TGCGCCAGCAGCTCCGAGGCTAACAGCTTCTCTGGAAACACCATATATTTT
-	TRBV29-1	TRBJ2-5	-	CSARNREETQYF	TGCAGCGCCCGGAACAGGGAAGAGACCCAGTACTTC
-	TRBV6-5	TRBJ2-3	-	CASSYLPGTSTDTQYF	TGTGCCAGCAGTTACCTCCCTGGGACATCCACAGATACGCAGTATTTT
-	TRBV20-1	TRBJ2-3	few	CSAVGAVTNTDTQYF	TGCAGTGCGGTCGGGGCCGTAACTAACACAGATACGCAGTATTTT
TRBD1	TRBV2	TRBJ1-1	few	CASGGDRANTEAFF	TGTGCCAGCGGGGGGGACAGGGCGAACACTGAAGCTTTCTTT
TRBD2	TRBV7-2	TRBJ2-1	few	CASSLGLAGGHQFF	TGTGCCAGCAGCCTCGGACTAGCGGGGGGGCATCAGTTCTTC
-	TRBV10-3	TRBJ1-6	-	CAISEFDSYNSPLHF	TGTGCCATCAGTGAGTTCGACAGTTATAATTCACCCCTCCACTTT
-	TRBV6-1	TRBJ1-4	-	CASTGRGGEKLFF	TGTGCCAGCACGGGTCGGGGGGGTGAAAAACTGTTTTTT
-	TRBV7-2	TRBJ2-1	-	CASSLRGVTSEQFF	TGTGCCAGCAGCTTGCGCGGGGTCACCTCGGAGCAGTTCTTC
TRBD2	TRBV7-9	TRBJ2-1	few	CASSLGAGAHQYNEQFF	TGTGCCAGCAGCTTAGGAGCGGGGGCCCATCAATACAATGAGCAGTTCTTC
-	TRBV20-1	TRBJ2-7	-	CSASGGRLREQYF	TGCAGTGCGTCCGGTGGACGGCTTCGAGAGCAGTACTTC
TRBD2	TRBV5-1	TRBJ2-1	-	CASSQRTSGGYNEQFF	TGCGCCAGCAGCCAAAGGACTAGCGGAGGCTACAATGAGCAGTTCTTC
-	TRBV6-1	TRBJ2-1	few	CASSPDWSRFNEQFF	TGTGCCAGCAGCCCGGACTGGTCACGATTCAATGAGCAGTTCTTC
-	TRBV6-2/TRBV6-3	TRBJ1-2	-	CASSLGLNYGYTF	TGTGCCAGCAGTCTTGGACTCAACTATGGCTACACCTTC
-	TRBV6-4	TRBJ1-1	many	CASSDSGRALNTEAFF	TGTGCCAGCAGTGACTCGGGCAGGGCTCTGAACACTGAAGCTTTCTTT
-	TRBV18	TRBJ2-5	few	CASSPTGQYGETQYF	TGTGCCAGCTCACCAACTGGACAATATGGAGAGACCCAGTACTTC
-	TRBV20-1	TRBJ1-2	few	CSARSTTLTAYGYTF	TGCAGTGCTAGATCCACGACACTAACAGCATATGGCTACACCTTC
-	TRBV12-3/TRBV12-4	TRBJ1-1	few	CASTDSAAGFEAFF	TGTGCCAGCACCGACAGTGCAGCGGGCTTTGAAGCTTTCTTT
TRBD2	TRBV7-2	TRBJ2-2	few	CASLAGGTGELFF	TGTGCCAGCCTAGCGGGGGGTACCGGGGAGCTGTTTTTT
-	TRBV20-1	TRBJ2-7	-	CSAPVRDIGSYEQYF	TGCAGTGCCCCGGTCCGGGACATAGGATCCTACGAGCAGTACTTC
TRBD1	TRBV5-1	TRBJ2-1	many	CASSWDRNEQFF	TGCGCCAGCAGCTGGGACAGGAATGAGCAGTTCTTC